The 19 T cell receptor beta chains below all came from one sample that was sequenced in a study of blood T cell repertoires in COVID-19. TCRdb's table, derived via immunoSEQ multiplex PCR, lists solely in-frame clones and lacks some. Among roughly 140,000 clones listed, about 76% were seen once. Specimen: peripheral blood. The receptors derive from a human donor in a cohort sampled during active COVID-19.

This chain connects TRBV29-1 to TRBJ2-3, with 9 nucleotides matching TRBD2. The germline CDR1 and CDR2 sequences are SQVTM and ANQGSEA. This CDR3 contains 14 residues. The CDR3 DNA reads TGCAGTCAAGGAGCGGGAGGACACACAGATACGCAGTATTTT. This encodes CSQGAGGHTDTQYF.

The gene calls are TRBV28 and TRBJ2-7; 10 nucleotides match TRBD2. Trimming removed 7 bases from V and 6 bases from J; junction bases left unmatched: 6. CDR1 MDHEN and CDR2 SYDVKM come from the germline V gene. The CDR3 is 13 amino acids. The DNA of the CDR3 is TGTGCCAGCAAGAAGCGGGAGGGGGGCGAGCAGTACTTC. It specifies CASKKREGGEQYF.

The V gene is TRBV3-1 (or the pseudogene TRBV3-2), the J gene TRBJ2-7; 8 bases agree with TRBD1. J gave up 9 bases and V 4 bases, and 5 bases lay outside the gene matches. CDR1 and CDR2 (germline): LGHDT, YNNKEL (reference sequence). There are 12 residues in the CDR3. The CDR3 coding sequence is TGTGCCAGCAGCCCTCAGGGGGCAAGGCAGTACTTC. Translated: CASSPQGARQYF.

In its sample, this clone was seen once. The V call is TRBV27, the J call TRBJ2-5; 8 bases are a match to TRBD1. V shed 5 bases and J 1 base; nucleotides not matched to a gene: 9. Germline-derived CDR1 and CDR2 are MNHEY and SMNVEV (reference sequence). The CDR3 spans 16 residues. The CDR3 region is CASSPIGQGSQETQYF. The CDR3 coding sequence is TGTGCCAGCAGTCCTATCGGACAGGGATCCCAAGAGACCCAGTACTTC.

CDR3 residues: CASSTSGTSGNRRNEQFF. Written as DNA, the CDR3 is TGTGCCAGCAGTACCTCCGGGACTAGCGGAAACCGGCGGAATGAGCAGTTCTTC. The gene calls are TRBV27 and TRBJ2-1; 11 bases are a match to TRBD2. Germline CDR1 and CDR2: MNHEY and SMNVEV (reference sequence). J gave up 7 bases and V 5 bases, and 16 bases lay outside the gene matches. This CDR3 is 18 amino acids long.

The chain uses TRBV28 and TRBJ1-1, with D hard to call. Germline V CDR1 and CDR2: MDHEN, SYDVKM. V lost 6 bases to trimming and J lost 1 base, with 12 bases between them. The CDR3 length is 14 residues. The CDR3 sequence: CASSEHRGNTEAFF. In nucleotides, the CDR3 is TGTGCCAGCAGCGAACACCGTGGGAACACTGAAGCTTTCTTT.

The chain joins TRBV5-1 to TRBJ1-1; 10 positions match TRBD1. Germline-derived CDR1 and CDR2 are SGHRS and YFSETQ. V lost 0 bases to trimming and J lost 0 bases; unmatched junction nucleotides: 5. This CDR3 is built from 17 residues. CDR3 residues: CASSLGTGGRMNTEAFF. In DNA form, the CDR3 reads TGCGCCAGCAGCTTGGGGACAGGGGGGAGGATGAACACTGAAGCTTTCTTT.

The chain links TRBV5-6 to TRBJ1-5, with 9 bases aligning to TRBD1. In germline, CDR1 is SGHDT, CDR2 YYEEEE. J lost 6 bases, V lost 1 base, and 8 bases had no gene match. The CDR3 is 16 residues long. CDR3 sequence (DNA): TGTGCCAGCAGCTTGATGGGACAGGGCGAAAGTCAGCCCCAGCATTTT. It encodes CASSLMGQGESQPQHF.

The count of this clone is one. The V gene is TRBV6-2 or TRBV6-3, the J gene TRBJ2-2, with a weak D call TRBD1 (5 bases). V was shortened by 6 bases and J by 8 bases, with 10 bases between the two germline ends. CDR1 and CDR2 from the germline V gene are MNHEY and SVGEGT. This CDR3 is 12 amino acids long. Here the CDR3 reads CASSTHRGELFF. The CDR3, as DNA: TGTGCCAGCAGCACCCACAGGGGGGAGCTGTTTTTT.

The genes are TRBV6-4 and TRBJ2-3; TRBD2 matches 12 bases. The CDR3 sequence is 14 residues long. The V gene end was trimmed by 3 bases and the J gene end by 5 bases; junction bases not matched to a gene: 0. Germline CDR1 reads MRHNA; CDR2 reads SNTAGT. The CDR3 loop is CASSEGLAGDTQYF. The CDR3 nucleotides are TGTGCCAGCAGTGAGGGACTAGCGGGAGATACGCAGTATTTT.

The CDR3 loop is CASSSALGGRNYNEQFF. The CDR3 region has the DNA TGTGCCAGCAGTTCGGCCCTGGGGGGTCGGAACTACAATGAGCAGTTCTTC. This chain uses TRBV28 with TRBJ2-1; possibly TRBD2 for D (6 bases). Germline CDR1 MDHEN, CDR2 SYDVKM. V shed 4 bases and J shed 3 bases, with 19 bases lying between them. The CDR3 is 17 amino acids.

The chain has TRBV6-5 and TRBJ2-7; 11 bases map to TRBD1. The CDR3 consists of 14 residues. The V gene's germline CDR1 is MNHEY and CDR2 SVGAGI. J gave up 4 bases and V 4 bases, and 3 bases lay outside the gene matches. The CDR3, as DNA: TGTGCCAGCAGTTGGACAGGGGGCGTTTACGAGCAGTACTTC. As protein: CASSWTGGVYEQYF.

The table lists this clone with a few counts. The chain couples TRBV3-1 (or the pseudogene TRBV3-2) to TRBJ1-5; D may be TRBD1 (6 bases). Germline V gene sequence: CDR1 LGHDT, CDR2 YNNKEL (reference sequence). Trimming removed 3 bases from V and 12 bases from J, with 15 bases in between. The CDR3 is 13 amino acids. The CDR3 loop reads CASSQAAGADQHF. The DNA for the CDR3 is TGTGCCAGCAGCCAGGCTGCGGGGGCAGACCAGCATTTT.

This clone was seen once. CDR3 in DNA: TGTGCCACCAGCAGAGACTTCGGGACTAGCCCTTCCCCTACCTACGAGCAGTACTTC. Translated, it gives CATSRDFGTSPSPTYEQYF. The chain couples TRBV15 to TRBJ2-7, with 9 bases matching TRBD2. This CDR3 comprises 19 residues. The germline V gene has CDR1 LNHNV and CDR2 YYDKDF (reference sequence). The V gene end was trimmed by 0 bases and the J gene end by 2 bases; junction bases not matched to a gene: 14.

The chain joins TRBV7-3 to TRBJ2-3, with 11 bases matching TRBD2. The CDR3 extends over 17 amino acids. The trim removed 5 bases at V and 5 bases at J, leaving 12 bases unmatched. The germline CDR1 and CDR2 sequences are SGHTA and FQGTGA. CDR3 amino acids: CASSLMGTSGSGDTQYF. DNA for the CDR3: TGTGCCAGCAGCCTAATGGGAACTAGCGGGAGCGGAGATACGCAGTATTTT.

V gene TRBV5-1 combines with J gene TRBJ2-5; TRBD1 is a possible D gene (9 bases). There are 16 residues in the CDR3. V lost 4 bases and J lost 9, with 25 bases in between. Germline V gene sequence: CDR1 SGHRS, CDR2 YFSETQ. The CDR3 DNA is TGCGCCAGCAGCACCGGGACAGGGTTTGGACTAGCTTCCCAGTACTTC. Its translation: CASSTGTGFGLASQYF.

This CDR3 reads CSVGTAYEQYF. The DNA of the CDR3 is TGCAGCGTTGGGACAGCCTACGAGCAGTACTTC. V gene TRBV29-1 combines with J gene TRBJ2-7; D is possibly TRBD1 (6 bases). CDR1 SQVTM and CDR2 ANQGSEA come from the germline V gene. The CDR3 sequence is 11 residues long. Trimming left V 4 bases short and J 2 bases short, with 6 bases between.

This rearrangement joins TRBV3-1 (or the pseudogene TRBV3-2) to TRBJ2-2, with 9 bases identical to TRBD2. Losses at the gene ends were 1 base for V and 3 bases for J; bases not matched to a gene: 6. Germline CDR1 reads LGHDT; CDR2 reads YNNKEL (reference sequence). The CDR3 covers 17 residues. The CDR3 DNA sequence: TGTGCCAGCAGCCAAGCAAAAATAGCGGGAGACACCGGGGAGCTGTTTTTT. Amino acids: CASSQAKIAGDTGELFF.

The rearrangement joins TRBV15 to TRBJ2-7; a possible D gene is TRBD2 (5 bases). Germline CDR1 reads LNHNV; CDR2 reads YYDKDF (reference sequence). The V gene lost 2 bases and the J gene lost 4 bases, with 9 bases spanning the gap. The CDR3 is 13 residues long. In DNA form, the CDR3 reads TGTGCCACCAGCAGATGGGAGAGGTACGAGCAGTACTTC. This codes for CATSRWERYEQYF.